This T cell receptor beta chain was recorded in a study of identical twins. Study outcomes and limitations: The study reached conclusions through statistical analysis that was cross-sectional, not following the same donors. Among beta out-of-frame sequences, excess sharing between twins appeared weaker.

This clonotype was detected a few times. The antigen is unknown. Losses at the gene ends were 3 bases for V and 6 bases for J; bases not matched to a gene: 10. Germline V gene sequence: CDR1 SGHTA, CDR2 FQGNSA. The CDR3 has 16 amino acids. A universal primer binding site was introduced by template switching. The final cDNA contained unique molecular identifiers. TCRdb re-derived calls from the 5' RACE reads in MiXCR, one entry per CDR3 protein. The data show 640,000 or so distinct CDR3 sequences, with 5.5% to 6.5% seen just once and roughly 1.8% held by the top ten. There were only healthy Caucasians among the donors.

This sequence joins TRBV7-2 and TRBJ1-5, with 8 bases that match TRBD1. This TCR derives from a man aged 18 to 29 in good health. Input material: naive T cells sorted from blood. The DNA of the CDR3 is TGTGCCAGCAGCTTCTTGGGGCAGGGGGCAAGTCAGCCCCAGCATTTT. Encoded protein: CASSFLGQGASQPQHF.